This paragraph covers one T cell receptor beta chain sequence. As yet, its antigen is unknown. The data stem from a study of cytomegalovirus exposure and HLA in healthy donors. Turning to the study itself: The roughly 110 validation repertoires were produced on the same platform as the 650 to 800 repertoires of the first cohort. This was reported in a later analysis.

In germline, CDR1 is KGHSH, CDR2 LQKENI. J gave up 2 bases and V 6 bases, and 9 bases lay outside the gene matches. The CDR3 extends over 17 amino acids. Findings and caveats of the study: Investigators reported some 150 TCR beta chains as tied to cytomegalovirus.

Clones were sequenced by immunoSEQ multiplex PCR, and TCRdb holds only the in-frame ones, with some missing. Of tens of thousands of clones listed, approximately 93% are singletons. The sequenced sample was PBMCs. V gene TRBV18 combines with J gene TRBJ2-7, with 14 bases identical to TRBD2. The source is a woman aged 18 to 35 in good health and CMV-seronegative. CDR3 protein: CASSSGTSGSEAYEQYV. As DNA, the CDR3 is TGTGCCAGCTCGTCCGGGACTAGCGGGAGTGAGGCCTACGAGCAGTACGTC.